Listed below are T cell receptor beta chains from one sample, sequenced in a study of shared clonotypes between healthy human individuals. Libraries were prepared by immunoSEQ multiplex PCR; TCRdb keeps only in-frame clonotypes and omits some of them. The sample gives over 2,000,000 clones, roughly 95% of which show up once; around 1.7% is in the top ten. Sequences were obtained from naive CD8+ T cells from PBMCs. All receptors derive from a man younger than 35 in good health. Some clones in this sample may be carry-over from other donors' samples. CDR3s include the opening cysteine and the closing phenylalanine or tryptophan. The D gene is left open where the match is weak. A clone size is listed for some rows: how often the clone was seen (once, few, many), or a class if it is expanded.

j_call,clone_size,v_call,d_call,cdr3_nt,cdr3_aa
TRBJ1-5,.,TRBV27,.,TGTGCCAGCAGTGAAATGAATAGCAATCAGCCCCAGCATTTT,CASSEMNSNQPQHF
TRBJ2-3,.,TRBV4-1,.,TGCGCCAGCAGCCCCCTCCTCAGCGTGACAGATACGCAGTATTTT,CASSPLLSVTDTQYF
TRBJ2-3,.,TRBV10-3,TRBD2,TGTGCCATCAGTGAGTCGCGGGGGACTAGCGGTAGCACAGATACGCAGTATTTT,CAISESRGTSGSTDTQYF
TRBJ2-6,.,TRBV27,.,TGTGCCAGGAACCAGCCCGGCGTCCTGACTTTC,CARNQPGVLTF
TRBJ2-3,.,TRBV28,.,TGTGCCAGCAGTGCGGCGCTGGAAGATACGCAGTATTTT,CASSAALEDTQYF
TRBJ2-5,.,TRBV7-2,TRBD2,TGTGCCAGCAGCTTAGCGCTTAGGGCGGGAGACGGAGAGACCCAGTACTTC,CASSLALRAGDGETQYF
TRBJ1-2,once,TRBV27,.,TGTGCCAGCAGTTTATCGGAAGGGTACTATGGCTACACCTTC,CASSLSEGYYGYTF
TRBJ2-1,.,TRBV7-2,.,TGTGCCAGCAGTTATCGAATAATCGGCAATGAGCAGTTCTTC,CASSYRIIGNEQFF
TRBJ2-1,.,TRBV27,.,TGTGCCAGCAGTTTAGTTGGACCGTACAATGAGCAGTTCTTC,CASSLVGPYNEQFF
TRBJ2-7,.,TRBV27,.,TGTGCCAGCAGTTCGCAGGGGTTTAACTCCTACGAGCAGTACTTC,CASSSQGFNSYEQYF
TRBJ1-1,.,TRBV6-1,.,TGTGCCAGCAGTTGGGGTACAGGAACTGAAGCTTTCTTT,CASSWGTGTEAFF
TRBJ2-1,.,TRBV14,TRBD2,TGTGCCAGCAGCCAAGATCAACTAGCGGGCCACAATGAGCAGTTCTTC,CASSQDQLAGHNEQFF
TRBJ2-7,.,TRBV6-1,TRBD2,TGTGCCAGCAGTGAAGGTTGGGGAGGGGTCACCTACGAGCAGTACTTC,CASSEGWGGVTYEQYF
TRBJ1-2,.,TRBV7-9,.,TGTGCCAGCAGCCCCGAACCGATAAATTATGGCTACACCTTC,CASSPEPINYGYTF
TRBJ1-1,few,TRBV7-2,.,TGTGCCAGCAGCTCATCACTGAACACTGAAGCTTTCTTT,CASSSSLNTEAFF
TRBJ2-1,.,TRBV14,.,TGTGCCAGCAGCCACAGCATTGAGCAGTTCTTC,CASSHSIEQFF
TRBJ1-1,.,TRBV27,TRBD1,TGTGCCAGCAGTTTATCGCCCGGGACAGACTCTGTTGAAGCTTTCTTT,CASSLSPGTDSVEAFF
TRBJ2-1,.,TRBV9,.,TGTGCCAGCAGCGTAGCAGGGGAGCAGTTCTTC,CASSVAGEQFF
TRBJ2-7,once,TRBV5-1,TRBD1,TGCGCCAGCAGCCCAACCGGCGGACAGGGGTACGAGCAGTACTTC,CASSPTGGQGYEQYF
TRBJ1-1,.,TRBV7-9,TRBD1,TGTGCCAGCAGCCCTGAGACAGGGGGCACTGAAGCTTTCTTT,CASSPETGGTEAFF
TRBJ1-1,.,TRBV10-3,.,TGTGCCATCAGGGACTTACAGGGCCGGGAGAACACTGAAGCTTTCTTT,CAIRDLQGRENTEAFF
TRBJ1-4,few,TRBV11-2,TRBD1,TGTGCCAGCAGCTTGAATCGGGACAGCGAAAAACTGTTTTTT,CASSLNRDSEKLFF
TRBJ1-1,few,TRBV29-1,.,TGCAGCGTTGAAGATCCGAGCAGGGGTCTCGCTGAAGCTTTCTTT,CSVEDPSRGLAEAFF
TRBJ2-1,.,TRBV6-6,.,TGTGCCAGCAGAAACCGGGACGAGAGCGTCAGTAAGCAGTTCTTC,CASRNRDESVSKQFF
TRBJ2-7,.,TRBV27,.,TGTGCCAGCAGTTTAGGCGGTGTTTACGAGCAGTACTTC,CASSLGGVYEQYF
TRBJ1-5,.,TRBV29-1,TRBD1,TGCAGCGTTGGGACAGGGAACAATCAGCCCCAGCATTTT,CSVGTGNNQPQHF
TRBJ2-7,.,TRBV10-3,.,TGTGCCATCACCAGGGGACCGGGGGAAGACGAGCAGTACTTC,CAITRGPGEDEQYF
TRBJ1-2,.,TRBV7-8,.,TGTGCCAGCAGCTGGGCGACAGCCATCTATGGCTACACCTTC,CASSWATAIYGYTF
TRBJ2-7,.,TRBV6-5,TRBD1,TGTGCCAGTTCCCCTGGGGACAGGGGTGTCTACGAGCAGTACTTC,CASSPGDRGVYEQYF
TRBJ1-1,.,TRBV11-1,.,TGTGCCAGCAGGCCGGGGAGAACCTTCATGAACACTGAAGCTTTCTTT,CASRPGRTFMNTEAFF
TRBJ2-7,.,TRBV7-5,.,TGTGTCAGAAGCTTAGTGGGGGGGGAGTGGAACTACGAGCAGTACTTC,CVRSLVGGEWNYEQYF
TRBJ2-1,.,TRBV19,TRBD2,TGTGCCAGTAGTATGTGGGAGGGCCCGAACTACAATGAGCAGTTCTTC,CASSMWEGPNYNEQFF
TRBJ1-1,.,TRBV29-1,.,TGCAGCGTTGAACAGAGGGGGAAGAACACTGAAGCTTTCTTT,CSVEQRGKNTEAFF
TRBJ2-7,.,TRBV10-3,.,TGTGCCATCAGTGAAGGGGCCTACGAGCAGTACTTC,CAISEGAYEQYF
TRBJ2-5,.,TRBV6-6,.,TGTGCCAGCAGTTACGGTCACCAAGAGACCCAGTACTTC,CASSYGHQETQYF
TRBJ2-3,once,TRBV7-9,.,TGTGCCAGCAGCACCCCCGGGACCCCCGCAGATACGCAGTATTTT,CASSTPGTPADTQYF
TRBJ2-6,.,TRBV9,.,TGTGCCAGCAGCCCCGAGGTAGCTAGCGCGAGCTCTGGGGCCAACGTCCTGACTTTC,CASSPEVASASSGANVLTF
TRBJ2-7,once,TRBV5-1,TRBD1,TGCGCCAGCAGCTTAGGACAGGGGACCAGGTACGAGCAGTACTTC,CASSLGQGTRYEQYF
TRBJ2-3,once,TRBV28,.,TGTGCCAGCAGTCCCAGGGGCGCGGCGACTTCAGATACGCAGTATTTT,CASSPRGAATSDTQYF
TRBJ2-7,once,TRBV19,TRBD2,TGTGCCAGTAGTATAGTAGCGGGAGTTGCCTACGAGCAGTACTTC,CASSIVAGVAYEQYF
TRBJ2-7,.,TRBV12-1,.,TGTGCCAGCAGCCCGCCTTCGACTAAGAACGAGCAGTACTTC,CASSPPSTKNEQYF
TRBJ2-1,.,TRBV4-1,.,TGCGCCAGCAGCCAAGATACGAGGGCTTCTTCCAATGAGCAGTTCTTC,CASSQDTRASSNEQFF
TRBJ2-3,.,TRBV19,TRBD1,TGTGCCAGTAGACCAGACAGGGGGTATACAGATACGCAGTATTTT,CASRPDRGYTDTQYF
TRBJ2-5,.,TRBV19,.,TGTGCCTGCCACCCAGGGTGGCAAGAGACCCAGTACTTC,CACHPGWQETQYF
TRBJ2-1,.,TRBV5-1,TRBD2,TGCGCCAGCAGCTACGGGACTAGCGGGAGGACGAACAATGAGCAGTTCTTC,CASSYGTSGRTNNEQFF
TRBJ2-1,.,TRBV7-9,.,TGTGCCAGCAGGTTAATTGGGTCCGGGGCGGGACGCTCCTACAATGAGCAGTTCTTC,CASRLIGSGAGRSYNEQFF